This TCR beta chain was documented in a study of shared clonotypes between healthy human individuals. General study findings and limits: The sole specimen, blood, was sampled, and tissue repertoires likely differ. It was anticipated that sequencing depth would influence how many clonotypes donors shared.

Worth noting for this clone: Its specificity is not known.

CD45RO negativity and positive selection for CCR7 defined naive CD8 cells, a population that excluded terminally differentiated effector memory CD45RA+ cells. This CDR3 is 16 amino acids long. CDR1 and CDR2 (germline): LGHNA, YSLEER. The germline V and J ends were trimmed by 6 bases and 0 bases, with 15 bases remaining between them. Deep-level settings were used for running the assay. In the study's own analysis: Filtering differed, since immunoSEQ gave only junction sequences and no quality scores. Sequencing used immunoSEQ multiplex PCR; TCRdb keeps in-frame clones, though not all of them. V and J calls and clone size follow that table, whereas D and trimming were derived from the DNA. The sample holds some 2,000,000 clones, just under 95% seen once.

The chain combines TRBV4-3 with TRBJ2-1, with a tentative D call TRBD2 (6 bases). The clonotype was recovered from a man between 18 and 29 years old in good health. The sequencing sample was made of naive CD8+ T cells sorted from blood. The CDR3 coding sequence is TGCGCCAGCAGGGAAGGTCGGGGGAGCTCCTACAATGAGCAGTTCTTC. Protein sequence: CASREGRGSSYNEQFF.